A single sample is the source of the 31 T cell receptor beta chains below, sequenced in a study of T-cell reconstitution after alpha-beta-depleted transplantation in children. Unique molecular identifiers were used in preparing the TCRbeta library. One entry per CDR3 protein, called by TCRdb with MiXCR from the PCR reads. The sample carries 750,000 to 950,000 distinct CDR3 sequences, 16% recorded once. The sequencing used PBMCs, mostly from graft donor cells, collected 360 days after TCRalphabeta/CD19-depleted stem cell transplant. These receptors all come from a male patient younger than 18 who had a stem cell transplant for acute lymphoblastic leukemia, so the T cells may come from the graft donor.

A few counts support this clonotype. The chain uses TRBV10-3 and TRBJ2-1, with TRBD2 matching over 9 bases. This CDR3 contains 16 residues. Germline V gene data show CDR1 as ENHRY and CDR2 as SYGVKD. J gave up 4 bases and V 3 bases, and 7 bases lay outside the gene matches. CDR3 residues: CAISEPSGILYNEQFF. The DNA of the CDR3 is TGTGCCATCAGTGAACCTAGCGGGATACTTTACAATGAGCAGTTCTTC.

This sequence joins TRBV20-1 and TRBJ1-1; the D is unclear. The CDR3 contains 12 residues. Germline CDR1 and CDR2: DFQATT and SNEGSKA (reference sequence). Trimming cost V 3 bases and J 4 bases, with 9 bases left between them. CDR3 loop: CSASHLGTEAFF. The CDR3 bases are TGCAGTGCTAGTCACCTGGGCACTGAAGCTTTCTTT.

The J gene is TRBJ1-1, the V gene TRBV4-1; D is undetermined. Germline lookup yields CDR1 MGHRA and CDR2 YSYEKL. V gave up 4 bases and J gave up 1 base, with 10 bases separating them. The CDR3 has 14 amino acids. CDR3 loop: CASSRTRGNTEAFF. CDR3 nucleotides: TGCGCCAGCAGCCGCACGCGGGGGAACACTGAAGCTTTCTTT.

The gene calls are TRBV19 and TRBJ2-7, with D possibly being TRBD2 (5 bases). CDR1 and CDR2 from the germline V gene are LNHDA and SQIVND (reference sequence). The CDR3 runs 16 residues. The V end lost 5 bases, the J end lost 0 bases, and 17 bases lay between the germline ends. The CDR3 region has the DNA TGTGCCAGTAGTGGCTTATCGAAGCGGACCTCCTACGAGCAGTACTTC. This encodes CASSGLSKRTSYEQYF.

CDR3 protein: CATVLNTEAFF. Here the CDR3 DNA reads TGTGCCACTGTACTGAACACTGAAGCTTTCTTT. This chain connects TRBV6-5 to TRBJ1-1; the D is unclear. This CDR3 is 11 amino acids long. The V gene's germline CDR1 is MNHEY and CDR2 SVGAGI. Trimming shortened V by 10 bases and J by 0 bases, and 6 bases separated the two germline ends.

This clonotype came up a few times. The chain links TRBV27 to TRBJ2-4, with a tentative D call TRBD2 (6 bases). CDR1 is MNHEY, CDR2 SMNVEV, per germline (reference sequence). V shed 5 bases and J shed 4 bases, with 12 bases lying between them. CDR3 length: 14 residues. CDR3 loop: CASSAGNLKNIQYF. The DNA of the CDR3 is TGTGCCAGCAGTGCGGGGAACCTGAAAAACATTCAGTACTTC.

V gene TRBV12-3 or TRBV12-4 combines with J gene TRBJ2-3; 8 bases map to TRBD2. V lost 2 bases and J lost 4; bases outside the gene matches: 8. The CDR3 covers 16 residues. The CDR3 DNA reads as TGTGCCAGCAGTTTATTGGGACTAGAGGTGCCAGATACGCAGTATTTT. As protein: CASSLLGLEVPDTQYF.

A remark on this clonotype: A read error may account for a junction end that differs from germline. The chain employs TRBV4-2 and TRBJ2-7; 8 nucleotides align to TRBD1. CDR1 and CDR2 (germline): LGHNA, YNFKEQ. The CDR3 extends over 17 amino acids. For the CDR3, the DNA is TGTGCCAGCAGCGAAGACGTCCCGGCCAGGGGGCCTTACGAGCAGTACTTC. Protein sequence: CASSEDVPARGPYEQYF.

This clonotype has ten or more counts. This chain links TRBV9 with TRBJ2-7; TRBD2 matches at 8 bases. This CDR3 is 17 amino acids long. Germline V gene data show CDR1 as SGDLS and CDR2 as YYNGEE. With 4 bases clipped from V and 7 bases from J, the junction kept 19 bases outside the gene matches. The CDR3 reads CASSRLSLGAGVWEQYF. Written as DNA, the CDR3 is TGTGCCAGCAGCCGCCTGTCCCTCGGAGCGGGAGTCTGGGAGCAGTACTTC. Full variable domain (remainder filled in from reference TRBV9 and TRBJ2-7): DSGVTQTPKHLITATGQRVTLRCSPRSGDLSVYWYQQSLDQGLQFLIQYYNGEERAKGNILERFSAQQFPDLHSELNLSSLELGDSALYFCASSRLSLGAGVWEQYFGPGTRLTVT.

This clonotype was counted at least ten times. This chain links TRBV21-1 with TRBJ1-2. TRBV21-1 is a recognized pseudogene. The CDR3 is 15 amino acids. The CDR3, as DNA: TGTGCCAGCAGCAAAGTTCCGGAAAACAACTATGGCTACACCTTC. It translates to CASSKVPENNYGYTF.

The gene calls are TRBV19 and TRBJ2-7; tentatively, D is TRBD1 or TRBD2 (5 bases each). The CDR3 is 13 residues long. Trimming cost V 5 bases and J 5 bases, with 13 bases left between them. CDR1 is LNHDA and CDR2 is SQIVND in the germline V gene (reference sequence). CDR3 sequence reads: CASSWGNWDEQYF. The CDR3 nucleotides read TGTGCCAGTAGTTGGGGGAATTGGGACGAGCAGTACTTC. The whole variable domain, remainder taken from reference TRBV19 and TRBJ2-7, is DGGITQSPKYLFRKEGQNVTLSCEQNLNHDAMYWYRQDPGQGLRLIYYSQIVNDFQKGDIAEGYSVSREKKESFPLTVTSAQKNPTAFYLCASSWGNWDEQYFGPGTRLTVT.

The gene calls are TRBV7-6 and TRBJ2-5; TRBD2 aligns across 13 bases. The CDR3 runs to 16 residues. With V trimmed by 5 bases and J by 2 bases, 5 bases remained unmatched. The germline V gene encodes CDR1 SGHVS and CDR2 FNYEAQ. The CDR3 coding sequence is TGTGCCAGCAGCCGGGGGACTAGCGGGGCTCAAGAGACCCAGTACTTC. Its translation is CASSRGTSGAQETQYF.

V gene TRBV7-2 combines with J gene TRBJ2-5; 8 positions agree with TRBD2. The CDR3 has 15 residues. V shed 3 bases, J shed 1 base, and the junction held 4 bases outside the gene matches. Per the germline V gene, CDR1 is SGHTA and CDR2 is FQGNSA. CDR3 residues: CASSLGGRIQETQYF. CDR3 DNA: TGTGCCAGCAGCTTGGGCGGGAGGATCCAAGAGACCCAGTACTTC.

This clonotype was seen at least ten times. This chain joins TRBV27 and TRBJ1-2; no clear D gene. The germline V gene has CDR1 MNHEY and CDR2 SMNVEV (reference sequence). The CDR3 has 11 residues. V gave up 6 bases and J gave up 10 bases, with 12 bases separating them. The CDR3 nucleotides are TGTGCCAGCAGGGGAGGTCGGGACTACACCTTC. Its protein is CASRGGRDYTF.

The V call is TRBV9, the J call TRBJ2-7; 7 positions agree with TRBD2. The CDR3 spans 16 residues. In germline, CDR1 is SGDLS, CDR2 YYNGEE. J was trimmed by 3 bases and V by 1 base; bases with no gene match: 10. The CDR3 region is CASSVTSGMGDYEQYF. Here the CDR3 DNA reads TGTGCCAGCAGCGTAACAAGCGGGATGGGGGACTACGAGCAGTACTTC.

The chain links TRBV10-3 to TRBJ2-7; 8 bases align to TRBD1. This CDR3 is 15 amino acids long. J gave up 2 bases and V 0 bases, and 3 bases lay outside the gene matches. Germline V lookup: CDR1 ENHRY, CDR2 SYGVKD. The CDR3 reads CAISESVDRAYEQYF. CDR3 nucleotides: TGTGCCATCAGTGAGTCGGTGGACAGGGCCTACGAGCAGTACTTC.

The rearrangement links TRBV7-8 to TRBJ1-4; 9 bases are shared with TRBD1. Losses at the gene ends were 5 bases for V and 7 bases for J; bases not matched to a gene: 5. The CDR3 covers 14 residues. Looked up from germline, CDR1 is SGHVS and CDR2 is FQNEAQ. DNA of the CDR3: TGTGCCAGCAGCCAGGACAGGGGTTTTGAAAAACTGTTTTTT. Translated: CASSQDRGFEKLFF.

This chain links TRBV9 with TRBJ2-7; D is undetermined. Germline CDR1 and CDR2: SGDLS and YYNGEE. This CDR3 comprises 14 residues. The V end was cut by 4 bases, the J end by 4 bases, with 15 bases between. The CDR3 reads CASSPNGNGYEQYF. CDR3 sequence (DNA): TGTGCCAGCAGCCCAAATGGGAACGGGTACGAGCAGTACTTC.

This clonotype came up many times. The chain employs TRBV11-2 and TRBJ2-1; D gene uncertain. V was clipped by 0 bases and J by 4 bases, with 4 bases between them. Germline CDR1 reads SGHAT; CDR2 reads FQNNGV. This CDR3 has 13 amino acids. CDR3 amino acids: CASSLEAYNEQFF. The CDR3 nucleotides read TGTGCCAGCAGCTTAGAAGCTTACAATGAGCAGTTCTTC. The whole variable domain, filled in from reference TRBV11-2 and TRBJ2-1, reads EAGVAQSPRYKIIEKRQSVAFWCNPISGHATLYWYQQILGQGPKLLIQFQNNGVVDDSQLPKDRFSAERLKGVDSTLKIQPAKLEDSAVYLCASSLEAYNEQFFGPGTRLTVL.

This clonotype was observed a few times. This rearrangement joins TRBV10-3 to TRBJ2-7; D gene ambiguous. Germline V gene lookup returns CDR1 ENHRY and CDR2 SYGVKD. The CDR3 has 13 residues. V gave up 3 bases and J gave up 3 bases, with 9 bases separating them. The chain's CDR3 is CAISDGRNYEQYF. The CDR3 bases are TGTGCCATCAGTGACGGTCGGAACTACGAGCAGTACTTC.

This clonotype was seen at least ten times. The chain couples TRBV5-1 to TRBJ1-3, with 8 bases aligning to TRBD1. V gave up 4 bases and J gave up 1 base; unmatched junction bases: 7. Germline assignment: CDR1 SGHRS and CDR2 YFSETQ. The CDR3 is made up of 16 amino acids. In DNA form, the CDR3 reads TGCGCCAGCAGCACGGGACAGGCAGCTTCTGGAAACACCATATATTTT. Its translation is CASSTGQAASGNTIYF.

This clonotype was counted a few times. V and J are TRBV11-2 and TRBJ2-5; possible D gene TRBD1, 5 bases. From germline, CDR1 is SGHAT and CDR2 FQNNGV. This CDR3 is built from 16 residues. Between the trimmed V and J ends, which lost 2 bases and 7 bases, there was a span of 20 bases. CDR3 nucleotides: TGTGCCAGCAGCTTAACCCAGGAGCCCCCAAGGGGGACCCAGTACTTC. Encoded protein: CASSLTQEPPRGTQYF.

V usage is TRBV29-1 and J usage is TRBJ2-7, with a weak D call TRBD2 (6 bases). The germline V gene has CDR1 SQVTM and CDR2 ANQGSEA. CDR3 length equals 11 residues. Trimming took off 4 bases at V and 3 bases at J, with 7 bases between the two ends. The CDR3 sequence is CSVGGDYEQYF. The CDR3 region has the DNA TGCAGCGTTGGGGGGGACTACGAGCAGTACTTC.

The chain recombines TRBV5-4 with TRBJ2-5, with no clear D. The V end lost 0 bases, the J end lost 4 bases, and 10 bases lay between the germline ends. The CDR3 covers 14 residues. Per the germline V gene, CDR1 is SGHNT and CDR2 is YYREEE (reference sequence). CDR3 sequence: CASSLGRIGETQYF. CDR3 bases: TGTGCCAGCAGCTTGGGTAGAATCGGAGAGACCCAGTACTTC.

This clonotype was counted at least ten times. V usage is TRBV7-9 and J usage is TRBJ2-3; the D gene could be TRBD1 or TRBD2 (5 bases each). The CDR3 extends over 14 amino acids. The germline V and J ends were trimmed by 2 bases and 3 bases, with 9 bases remaining between them. Germline CDR1 reads SEHNR; CDR2 reads FQNEAQ (reference sequence). The CDR3 bases are TGTGCCAGCAGCTTAAGGGACGGGACAGATACGCAGTATTTT. Translation: CASSLRDGTDTQYF. Filled out from reference TRBV7-9 and TRBJ2-3, the complete variable domain reads DTGVSQNPRHKITKRGQNVTFRCDPISEHNRLYWYRQTLGQGPEFLTYFQNEAQLEKSRLLSDRFSAERPKGSFSTLEIQRTEQGDSAMYLCASSLRDGTDTQYFGPGTRLTVL.

This clonotype was observed a handful of times. This chain's CDR3 is CATSRDFGWGTGTNEQFF. The CDR3 nucleotides are TGTGCCACCAGCAGAGATTTTGGCTGGGGGACAGGGACCAATGAGCAGTTCTTC. The chain is built from TRBV15 and TRBJ2-1; 9 bases are a match to TRBD1. In germline, CDR1 is LNHNV, CDR2 YYDKDF (reference sequence). CDR3 size: 18 residues. With 0 bases clipped from V and 6 bases from J, the junction kept 12 bases outside the gene matches.

This clonotype has ten or more counts. This chain connects TRBV24-1 to TRBJ2-1, with 9 bases fitting TRBD1. The trim removed 4 bases at V and 9 bases at J, leaving 9 bases unmatched. The germline V gene encodes CDR1 KGHDR and CDR2 SFDVKD. The CDR3 is made up of 15 amino acids. CDR3 loop: CATSDPRQGVGEQFF. The CDR3 DNA reads TGTGCCACCAGTGACCCCCGACAGGGGGTGGGTGAGCAGTTCTTC.

V is TRBV18 and J is TRBJ1-1, with TRBD1 matching over 9 bases. This CDR3 region has 16 residues. CDR1 KGHSH and CDR2 LQKENI come from the germline V gene. Trimming removed 5 bases from V and 2 bases from J; junction bases left unmatched: 9. CDR3 residues: CASSSGQGRENTEAFF. The CDR3 region has the DNA TGTGCCAGCTCATCCGGACAGGGGAGGGAAAACACTGAAGCTTTCTTT.

This clonotype was recorded a few times. The gene calls are TRBV5-1 and TRBJ2-1; D gene ambiguous. The CDR3 has 20 amino acids. Looked up from germline, CDR1 is SGHRS and CDR2 is YFSETQ. Trimming took off 1 base at V and 0 bases at J, with 23 bases between the two ends. The CDR3 DNA follows: TGCGCCAGCAGCTTGAGATTAGATCGGGTGCCTTGGAGCTCCTACAATGAGCAGTTCTTC. Its protein is CASSLRLDRVPWSSYNEQFF.

This clonotype appeared a few times. CDR3: CASSQTGTSGNIQYF. For the CDR3, the DNA is TGTGCCAGCAGCCAAACGGGGACTAGCGGAAACATTCAGTACTTC. The V call is TRBV14, the J call TRBJ2-4, with TRBD2 identical over 11 bases. This CDR3 comprises 15 residues. V shed 2 bases and J 6 bases; nucleotides not matched to a gene: 3. Germline V gene lookup returns CDR1 SGHDN and CDR2 FVKESK.

Comments on this clonotype: The conserved phenylalanine or tryptophan is not found at the CDR3 terminus, so this likely reflects a read error. This chain connects TRBV7-8 to TRBJ1-1; tentatively, D is TRBD1 (5 bases). Germline CDR1 and CDR2: SGHVS and FQNEAQ. This CDR3 has 17 amino acids. Deletions cut 5 bases from V and 0 bases from J, with 19 bases between. Here the CDR3 reads CASSRNGGRGMNTEAFY. In DNA, the CDR3 is TGTGCCAGCAGCCGGAATGGGGGGAGGGGTATGAACACTGAAGCTTTCTAT.